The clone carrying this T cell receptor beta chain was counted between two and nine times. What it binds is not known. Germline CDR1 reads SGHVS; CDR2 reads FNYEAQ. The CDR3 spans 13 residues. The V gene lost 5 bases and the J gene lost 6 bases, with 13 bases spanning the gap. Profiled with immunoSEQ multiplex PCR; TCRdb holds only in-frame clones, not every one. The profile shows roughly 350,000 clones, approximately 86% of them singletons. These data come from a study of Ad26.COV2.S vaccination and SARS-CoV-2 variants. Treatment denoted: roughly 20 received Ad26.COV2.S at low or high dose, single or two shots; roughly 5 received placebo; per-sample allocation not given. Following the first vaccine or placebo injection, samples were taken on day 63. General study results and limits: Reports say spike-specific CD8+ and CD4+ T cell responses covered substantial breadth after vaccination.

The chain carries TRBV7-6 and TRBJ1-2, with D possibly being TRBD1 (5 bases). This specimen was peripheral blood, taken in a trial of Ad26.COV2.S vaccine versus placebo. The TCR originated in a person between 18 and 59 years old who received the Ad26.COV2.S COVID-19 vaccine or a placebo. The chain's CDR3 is CASSPIEGHGYTF. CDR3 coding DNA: TGTGCCAGCAGCCCCATCGAGGGGCATGGCTACACCTTC.